The subject of this entry is one TCR beta chain. The same CDR3 arises from other DNA sequences in this sample as well. CDR3 length: 13 amino acids. The germline V gene has CDR1 SGHRS and CDR2 YFSETQ. V gave up 0 bases and J gave up 4 bases, with 8 bases separating them. Sample treatment: about 20 received Ad26.COV2.S at low or high dose, single or two shots; about 5 received placebo; per-sample allocation not given. The study sampled participants on day 63 after the first vaccine or placebo injection. Measured with immunoSEQ multiplex PCR; TCRdb has only the in-frame clones, and not every one. In the table there are about 400,000 clones, about 89% of which are singletons. The sample comes from a study of Ad26.COV2.S vaccination and SARS-CoV-2 variants.

This sequence joins TRBV5-1 and TRBJ2-7, with D perhaps assigned TRBD1 or TRBD2 (5 bases each). Sequencing used peripheral blood, obtained in a trial of Ad26.COV2.S vaccine versus placebo. The source of this sequence is a person aged 18-65 years who received the Ad26.COV2.S COVID-19 vaccine or a placebo. The CDR3 DNA is TGCGCCAGCAGCTTGGACGGGGCTTACGAGCAGTACTTC. Amino acids: CASSLDGAYEQYF.